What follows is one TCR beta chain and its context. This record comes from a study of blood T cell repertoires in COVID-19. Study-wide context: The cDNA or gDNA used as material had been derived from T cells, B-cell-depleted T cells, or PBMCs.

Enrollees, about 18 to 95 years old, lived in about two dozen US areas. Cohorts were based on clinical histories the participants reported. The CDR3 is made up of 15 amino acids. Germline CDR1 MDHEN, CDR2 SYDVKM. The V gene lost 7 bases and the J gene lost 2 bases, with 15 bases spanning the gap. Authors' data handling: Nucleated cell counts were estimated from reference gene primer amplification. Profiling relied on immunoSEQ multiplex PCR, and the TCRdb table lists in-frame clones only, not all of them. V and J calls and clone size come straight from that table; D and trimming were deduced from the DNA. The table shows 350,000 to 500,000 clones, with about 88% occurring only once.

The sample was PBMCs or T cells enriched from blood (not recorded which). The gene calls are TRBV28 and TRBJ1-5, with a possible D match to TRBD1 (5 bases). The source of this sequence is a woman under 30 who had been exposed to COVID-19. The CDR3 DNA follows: TGTGCCAGCATCCCGACAGCGGGAGGCAATCAGCCCCAGCATTTT. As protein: CASIPTAGGNQPQHF. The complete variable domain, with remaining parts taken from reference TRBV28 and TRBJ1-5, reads DVKVTQSSRYLVKRTGEKVFLECVQDMDHENMFWYRQDPGLGLRLIYFSYDVKMKEKGDIPEGYSVSREKKERFSLILESASTNQTSMYLCASIPTAGGNQPQHFGDGTRLSIL.